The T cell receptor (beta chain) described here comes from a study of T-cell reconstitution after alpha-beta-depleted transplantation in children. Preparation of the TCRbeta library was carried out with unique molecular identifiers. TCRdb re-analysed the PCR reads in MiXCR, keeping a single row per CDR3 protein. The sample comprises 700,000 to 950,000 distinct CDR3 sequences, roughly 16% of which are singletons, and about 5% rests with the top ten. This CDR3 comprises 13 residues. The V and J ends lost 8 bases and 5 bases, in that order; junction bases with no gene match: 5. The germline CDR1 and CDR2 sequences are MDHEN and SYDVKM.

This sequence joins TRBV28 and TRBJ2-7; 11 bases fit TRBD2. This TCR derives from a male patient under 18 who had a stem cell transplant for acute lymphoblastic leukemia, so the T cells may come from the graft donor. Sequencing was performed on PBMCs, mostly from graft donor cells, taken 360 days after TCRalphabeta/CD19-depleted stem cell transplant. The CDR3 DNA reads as TGTGCCAGCCTACTAGCGGGAGTCGACGAGCAGTACTTC. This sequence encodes CASLLAGVDEQYF.